One and the same sample provided the 27 T cell receptor beta chains below, sequenced in a study of identical twins. MiXCR, run by TCRdb on the 5' RACE reads, gives a single entry per CDR3 protein. The sample contains hundreds of thousands of distinct CDR3 sequences, about 9.4% of which appear only once. These data were also filed under a second study, of yellow fever vaccine responses in identical twins.

Sequencing input: PBMCs. The receptors were gathered from a woman under 30 in good health.

In its sample, this clonotype was seen a few times. The chain links TRBV18 to TRBJ1-5; D not certain. Trimming removed 1 base from V and 6 bases from J, with 10 bases in between. Germline assignment: CDR1 KGHSH and CDR2 LQKENI. This CDR3 has 14 residues. The CDR3 nucleotides read TGTGCCAGCTCACCACAGGGCTCCGGTCAGCCCCAGCATTTT. Translating it yields CASSPQGSGQPQHF.

The rearrangement links TRBV20-1 to TRBJ2-7; TRBD2 agrees at 12 bases. Germline loops: CDR1 DFQATT, CDR2 SNEGSKA (reference sequence). J lost 4 bases, V lost 2 bases, and 6 bases had no gene match. The CDR3 is made up of 15 amino acids. CDR3 sequence reads: CSARPLAGGGYEQYF. CDR3 in DNA: TGCAGTGCTAGACCTCTAGCGGGAGGGGGATACGAGCAGTACTTC.

The rearrangement uses TRBV12-3 or TRBV12-4 and TRBJ1-6; the D is unclear. This CDR3 contains 14 residues. With 7 bases removed from V and 5 bases from J, the gap between germline ends came to 12 bases. The CDR3 reads CASNSWGNNSPLHF. The CDR3 nucleotides are TGTGCCAGCAACTCGTGGGGAAATAATTCACCCCTCCACTTT.

This clonotype was recorded many times. The V call is TRBV7-9, the J call TRBJ1-4; D ambiguous. Germline CDR1 SEHNR, CDR2 FQNEAQ (reference sequence). The V end was cut by 0 bases, the J end by 6 bases, with 5 bases between. This CDR3 is 13 amino acids long. CDR3 protein: CASSLAGYEKLFF. In DNA, the CDR3 is TGTGCCAGCAGCTTAGCCGGTTATGAAAAACTGTTTTTT.

This clonotype turned up a few times. V gene TRBV28 combines with J gene TRBJ2-2, with D perhaps matching TRBD1 (6 bases). CDR1 is MDHEN, CDR2 SYDVKM, per germline. The CDR3 is made up of 15 amino acids. V was pared by 5 bases and J by 7 bases, with 17 bases between. The CDR3 loop reads CASSPRTGRIGELFF. The CDR3 DNA reads as TGTGCCAGCAGTCCTCGAACAGGGCGAATCGGGGAGCTGTTTTTT.

This clonotype was picked up a small number of times. The rearrangement links TRBV2 to TRBJ2-7, with D perhaps TRBD1 (6 bases). Germline V CDR1 and CDR2: SNHLY, FYNNEI. The CDR3 length is 12 residues. Trimming pared 7 bases from V and 3 bases from J, leaving 10 bases between. The CDR3 protein is CASNEQGYEQYF. The DNA of the CDR3 is TGTGCCAGCAACGAACAGGGCTACGAGCAGTACTTC.

This clonotype occurred many times. The rearrangement joins TRBV28 to TRBJ2-4; 13 bases line up with TRBD2. The CDR3 consists of 16 residues. With V trimmed by 5 bases and J by 6 bases, 7 bases remained unmatched. Looked up from germline, CDR1 is MDHEN and CDR2 is SYDVKM. CDR3 bases: TGTGCCAGCAGTCCTCGGACTAGCGGGAGTAGAAACATTCAGTACTTC. This codes for CASSPRTSGSRNIQYF.

The rearrangement joins TRBV7-2 to TRBJ2-7, with 7 bases matching TRBD1. CDR3 length equals 15 residues. Germline V CDR1 and CDR2: SGHTA, FQGNSA. After removal of 5 bases from V and 3 bases from J, the junction contained 10 bases not matched to a gene. The CDR3 region is CASSPRDSSNYEQYF. The CDR3 region has the DNA TGTGCCAGCAGCCCAAGGGACAGTAGCAACTACGAGCAGTACTTC.

This clonotype was counted many times. J is TRBJ2-6 and V is TRBV11-2; D possibly corresponds to TRBD1 (6 bases). Germline-derived CDR1 and CDR2 are SGHAT and FQNNGV. V was cut by 3 bases and J by 2 bases, with 8 bases left in between. The CDR3 spans 15 residues. The DNA for the CDR3 is TGTGCCAGCAGCTTCTCAGGGGCTGGGGCCAACGTCCTGACTTTC. This encodes CASSFSGAGANVLTF.

This clonotype has only a few counts. V is TRBV6-1 and J is TRBJ2-1; 8 positions match TRBD1. The CDR3 is 13 amino acids. V lost 8 bases, J lost 5 bases, and 5 bases stayed unmatched. Germline CDR1 and CDR2: MNHNS and SASEGT. The CDR3 reads CASQPTGDNEQFF. CDR3 sequence (DNA): TGTGCCAGCCAACCGACAGGGGACAATGAGCAGTTCTTC.

A few counts support this clonotype. This chain links TRBV2 with TRBJ2-1; possibly TRBD1 for D (5 bases). Germline lookup yields CDR1 SNHLY and CDR2 FYNNEI. The CDR3 loop spans 13 amino acids. V was shortened by 2 bases and J by 8 bases, with 10 bases between the two germline ends. DNA for the CDR3: TGTGCCAGCAGTGAAAGCCAAGGGGATGAGCAGTTCTTC. Protein product: CASSESQGDEQFF.

This clonotype was seen many times. The chain combines TRBV24-1 with TRBJ2-1; D is possibly TRBD2 (5 bases). V lost 9 bases to trimming and J lost 0 bases, with 5 bases between them. The germline V gene encodes CDR1 KGHDR and CDR2 SFDVKD. The CDR3 sequence is 12 residues long. The CDR3 loop is CATRGSYNEQFF. CDR3 bases: TGTGCCACCCGGGGCTCCTACAATGAGCAGTTCTTC.

J is TRBJ2-5 and V is TRBV7-2; 10 bases agree with TRBD1. Germline V CDR1 and CDR2: SGHTA, FQGNSA. Trimming cost V 0 bases and J 4 bases; bases outside gene matches: 2. The CDR3 is 15 residues long. CDR3 nucleotides: TGTGCCAGCAGCTTAGCGACAGGGGGCGCAGAGACCCAGTACTTC. It codes for CASSLATGGAETQYF. The variable domain in full, with the rest retrieved from reference TRBV7-2 and TRBJ2-5, is GAGVSQSPSNKVTEKGKDVELRCDPISGHTALYWYRQSLGQGLEFLIYFQGNSAPDKSGLPSDRFSAERTGGSVSTLTIQRTQQEDSAVYLCASSLATGGAETQYFGPGTRLLVL.

This clonotype was seen more than once but under ten times. The rearrangement links TRBV6-2 or TRBV6-3 to TRBJ1-5, with 9 bases matching TRBD1. Germline values: CDR1 MNHEY, CDR2 SVGEGT. CDR3 length: 15 amino acids. V shed 8 bases, J shed 6 bases, and the junction held 11 bases outside the gene matches. The chain's CDR3 is CASRAGQGPSQPQHF. The CDR3 DNA reads TGTGCCAGCCGAGCCGGACAGGGGCCCAGTCAGCCCCAGCATTTT.

This sequence joins TRBV20-1 and TRBJ1-4; the D gene is possibly TRBD1 (5 bases). The CDR3 length is 12 residues. V shed 3 bases and J shed 6 bases, with 8 bases lying between them. CDR1 and CDR2 from the germline V gene are DFQATT and SNEGSKA (reference sequence). As DNA, the CDR3 is TGCAGTGCTAGGTTGACAGATGAAAAACTGTTTTTT. It is translated as CSARLTDEKLFF.

There are a few counts of this clonotype. The J gene is TRBJ2-5, the V gene TRBV6-2 or TRBV6-3; no clear D. Per germline, CDR1 MNHEY and CDR2 SVGEGT. The CDR3 is 12 amino acids. V was pared by 0 bases and J by 7 bases, with 6 bases between. The CDR3 DNA sequence: TGTGCCAGCAGTTACTCTCAGAGGACCCAGTACTTC. This sequence encodes CASSYSQRTQYF.

This chain connects TRBV2 to TRBJ1-5; the match to TRBD1 covers 12 bases. The CDR3 contains 16 residues. The trim removed 4 bases at V and 6 bases at J, leaving 7 bases unmatched. Germline values: CDR1 SNHLY, CDR2 FYNNEI. The CDR3 loop reads CASSGPGQGAGQPQHF. The CDR3 DNA reads as TGTGCCAGCAGTGGACCGGGACAGGGGGCCGGTCAGCCCCAGCATTTT.

The gene calls are TRBV15 and TRBJ2-7; D remains ambiguous. Trimming cost V 3 bases and J 3 bases, with 9 bases left between them. Germline V gene data show CDR1 as LNHNV and CDR2 as YYDKDF (reference sequence). CDR3 length: 13 amino acids. Here the CDR3 reads CATSSRRGYEQYF. The DNA for the CDR3 is TGTGCCACCAGCAGTCGGAGAGGCTACGAGCAGTACTTC.

The chain couples TRBV29-1 to TRBJ1-2; no clear D gene. Trimming stripped 2 bases from V and 6 bases from J, with 7 bases between. Germline V gene sequence: CDR1 SQVTM, CDR2 ANQGSEA. The CDR3 has 11 amino acids. The CDR3 region is CSVEKRDGYTF. CDR3 nucleotide sequence: TGCAGCGTTGAAAAGAGGGATGGCTACACCTTC.

This clonotype was recorded at least ten times. The genes are TRBV28 and TRBJ2-1; no reliable D call. The CDR3 sequence is 16 residues long. CDR1 MDHEN and CDR2 SYDVKM come from the germline V gene. With 3 bases removed from V and 2 bases from J, the gap between germline ends came to 14 bases. The CDR3, as DNA: TGTGCCAGCAGTTTGCCCCCCGGAGTGCCCTACAATGAGCAGTTCTTC. This gives the protein CASSLPPGVPYNEQFF. Variable domain in full (rest from reference TRBV28 and TRBJ2-1): DVKVTQSSRYLVKRTGEKVFLECVQDMDHENMFWYRQDPGLGLRLIYFSYDVKMKEKGDIPEGYSVSREKKERFSLILESASTNQTSMYLCASSLPPGVPYNEQFFGPGTRLTVL.

This clonotype was counted between two and nine times. CDR3 coding DNA: TGTGCCAGCAGGGACTCGAGTGGGGCGGACACTGAAGCTTTCTTT. The encoded protein is CASRDSSGADTEAFF. The V call is TRBV6-5, the J call TRBJ1-1; TRBD1 might be the D (5 bases). The CDR3 runs to 15 residues. Per germline, CDR1 MNHEY and CDR2 SVGAGI. Trimming took 6 bases from V and 3 from J, leaving 17 bases between them.

This clonotype showed up many times. This chain joins TRBV12-3 or TRBV12-4 and TRBJ2-7; possible D gene TRBD1, 6 bases. The CDR3 spans 14 residues. With 5 bases removed from V and 6 bases from J, the gap between germline ends came to 17 bases. The CDR3 sequence: CASSPGTKVLEQYF. The CDR3 coding sequence is TGTGCCAGCAGTCCCGGGACAAAGGTACTCGAGCAGTACTTC.

This sequence joins TRBV24-1 and TRBJ2-3; D tentatively reads TRBD1 or TRBD2 (5 bases each). Trimming shortened V by 0 bases and J by 1 base, and 7 bases separated the two germline ends. The germline gives CDR1 KGHDR, CDR2 SFDVKD. There are 15 residues in the CDR3. The CDR3 DNA reads as TGTGCCACCAGTGATTTGCGGGACGGCACAGATACGCAGTATTTT. Its protein is CATSDLRDGTDTQYF.

This clonotype was seen at least ten times. The chain carries TRBV12-3 or TRBV12-4 and TRBJ2-5; TRBD1 matches 9 bases. V shed 3 bases, J shed 5 bases, and the junction held 7 bases outside the gene matches. CDR3 length: 15 residues. CDR3 sequence (DNA): TGTGCCAGCAGTTTGGGGACAGGGTTGGGGGAGACCCAGTACTTC. Protein product: CASSLGTGLGETQYF.

This clonotype was detected many times. This sequence joins TRBV9 and TRBJ1-4; TRBD1 matches at 7 bases. Germline assignment: CDR1 SGDLS and CDR2 YYNGEE. This CDR3 has 15 amino acids. Trimming cost V 3 bases and J 2 bases; bases outside gene matches: 4. CDR3 sequence: CASSDPGGTNEKLFF. The CDR3 DNA sequence: TGTGCCAGCAGCGATCCAGGGGGGACTAATGAAAAACTGTTTTTT.

The table lists this clonotype with a few counts. V gene TRBV20-1 combines with J gene TRBJ2-7, with TRBD1 matching 11 bases. The germline V gene encodes CDR1 DFQATT and CDR2 SNEGSKA (reference sequence). Losses at the gene ends were 6 bases for V and 0 bases for J; bases not matched to a gene: 4. CDR3 length: 14 residues. In nucleotides, the CDR3 is TGCAGTGCCGAGGGACAGGGGGTCTCCTACGAGCAGTACTTC. Translating gives CSAEGQGVSYEQYF.

This clonotype appeared a few times. The chain carries TRBV2 and TRBJ2-1; 15 nucleotides agree with TRBD2. This CDR3 region has 18 residues. The V gene end was trimmed by 10 bases and the J gene end by 3 bases; junction bases not matched to a gene: 13. Germline CDR1 reads SNHLY; CDR2 reads FYNNEI. The CDR3 DNA follows: TGTGCCACCAGACCGGGACTAGCGGGAGGTCGGCTCTACAATGAGCAGTTCTTC. Its translation is CATRPGLAGGRLYNEQFF. The whole variable domain, remainder taken from reference TRBV2 and TRBJ2-1, is EPEVTQTPSHQVTQMGQEVILRCVPISNHLYFYWYRQILGQKVEFLVSFYNNEISEKSEIFDDQFSVERPDGSNFTLKIRSTKLEDSAMYFCATRPGLAGGRLYNEQFFGPGTRLTVL.